Included here is one T cell receptor (beta chain) sequence, with context. The antigen is not known. This sample is drawn from a study of T cell responses to AZD1222 COVID-19 vaccine. Study information: Whether given at about 4 or about 12 weeks, second doses were pooled. Overall study results and limits: With two AZD1222 doses given, Spike-specific TCR breadth and depth both rose. In a largely white British group with more females than males, clonal diversity was possibly underestimated.

The CDR3 covers 17 residues. V gave up 4 bases and J gave up 4 bases; unmatched junction bases: 12. Germline V lookup: CDR1 KGHDR, CDR2 SFDVKD. Clones were sequenced by immunoSEQ multiplex PCR, and TCRdb holds only the in-frame ones, with some missing. The sample comprises 82,000 or so clones, 90% of which are singletons, and roughly 5.2% rests with the top ten. The chain uses TRBV24-1 and TRBJ1-2, with 9 nucleotides matching TRBD1. This TCR came from an adult in good health. Sequencing was performed on peripheral blood, taken on day 0 of AZD1222 vaccination. CDR3 bases: TGTGCCACCAGTGAAACAGGGGGCCCCATGGCATTCTATGGCTACACCTTC. Translation: CATSETGGPMAFYGYTF.